The entry that follows covers one T cell receptor beta chain sequence. The germline V and J ends were trimmed by 5 bases and 4 bases, with 18 bases remaining between them. Germline lookup yields CDR1 SGDLS and CDR2 YYNGEE. This CDR3 region has 15 residues. This entry is derived from a study of OX40 agonist ivuxolimab in advanced cancers. Repertoires were generated with immunoSEQ multiplex PCR, while TCRdb's copy carries only in-frame clones and drops some. The repertoire has around 26,000 clones, about four fifths of them found once; the top ten carry roughly 26%. Here the sequenced sample was CD4+ or CD8+ T cells sorted from blood, taken in a trial of the OX40 agonist ivuxolimab. This clonotype was sampled from an adult with an advanced solid tumor such as melanoma, head and neck, liver or kidney cancer. This chain uses TRBV9 with TRBJ1-2; weak D call: TRBD1 (5 bases). CDR3 amino acids: CASSAQIGELYGYTF. In DNA form, the CDR3 reads TGTGCCAGCAGTGCCCAGATAGGGGAACTCTATGGCTACACCTTC.